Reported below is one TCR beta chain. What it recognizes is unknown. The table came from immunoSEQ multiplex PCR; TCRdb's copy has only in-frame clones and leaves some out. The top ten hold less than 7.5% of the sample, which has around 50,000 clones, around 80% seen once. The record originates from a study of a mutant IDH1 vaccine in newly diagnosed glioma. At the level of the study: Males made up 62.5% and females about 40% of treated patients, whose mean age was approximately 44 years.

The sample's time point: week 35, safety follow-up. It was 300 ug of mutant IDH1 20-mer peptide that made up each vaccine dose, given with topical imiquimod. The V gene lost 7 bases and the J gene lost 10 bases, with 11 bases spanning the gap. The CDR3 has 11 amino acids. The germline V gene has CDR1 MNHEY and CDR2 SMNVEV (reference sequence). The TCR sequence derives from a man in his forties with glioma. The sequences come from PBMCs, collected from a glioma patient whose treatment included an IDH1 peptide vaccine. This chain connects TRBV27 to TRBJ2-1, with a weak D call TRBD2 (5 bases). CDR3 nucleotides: TGTGCCAGCATCCAGACGGGGGAGCAGTTCTTC. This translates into CASIQTGEQFF.